This T cell receptor (beta chain) was documented in a study of CD8+CD57+ T cells in acquired aplastic anemia. About the study: Sorted CD4+ and CD8+ cells yielded DNA averaging around 3.2 ug.

Details on this clonotype: The antigen remains unidentified.

Overall study findings and caveats: Researchers report that around 31 CD8+ CDR3 sequences appeared in both patients and controls. For CD8+ Simpson's diversity, patients and controls showed no significant difference.

Profiles of TCR beta VDJ and CDR3 were generated from a genomic DNA template. MiXCR, applied by TCRdb to the reads, yields one record per CDR3 protein. Found here are 150,000 to 200,000 distinct CDR3 sequences, 50% to 75% of them singletons; the top ten hold 46%. The ends were cut back, 5 bases at V and 5 bases at J, with 9 bases in the middle. The CDR3 is made up of 12 amino acids. CDR1 SNHLY and CDR2 FYNNEI come from the germline V gene. This chain connects TRBV2 to TRBJ2-5, with D unclear. Sequencing was carried out using sorted CD4+, CD8+, or CD8+CD57+ T cells (not recorded which) from PBMCs. The clonotype was recovered from a human donor with severe aplastic anemia or a healthy control (not recorded which). The DNA of the CDR3 is TGTGCCAGCAGTCGGGTCCCGGAGACCCAGTACTTC. The encoded protein is CASSRVPETQYF.